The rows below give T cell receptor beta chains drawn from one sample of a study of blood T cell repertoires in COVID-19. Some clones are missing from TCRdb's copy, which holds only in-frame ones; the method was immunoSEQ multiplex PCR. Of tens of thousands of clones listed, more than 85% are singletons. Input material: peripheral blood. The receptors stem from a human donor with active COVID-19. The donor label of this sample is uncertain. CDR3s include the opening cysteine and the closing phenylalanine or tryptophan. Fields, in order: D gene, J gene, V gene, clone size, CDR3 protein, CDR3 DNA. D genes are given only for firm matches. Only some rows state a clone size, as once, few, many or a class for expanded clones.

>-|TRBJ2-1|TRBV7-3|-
CASSPKGLPSRNEQFF
TGTGCCAGCAGCCCCAAGGGACTCCCGTCCCGGAATGAGCAGTTCTTC
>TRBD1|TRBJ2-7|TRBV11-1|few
CASSLGQGAYEQYF
TGTGCCAGCAGCTTAGGGCAGGGGGCGTACGAGCAGTACTTC
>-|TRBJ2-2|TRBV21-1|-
CASSPGTGNTGELFF
TGTGCCAGCAGCCCCGGGACAGGGAACACCGGGGAGCTGTTTTTT
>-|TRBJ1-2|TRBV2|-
CASSEGKGTNYGYTF
TGTGCCAGCAGTGAAGGAAAGGGGACTAACTATGGCTACACCTTC
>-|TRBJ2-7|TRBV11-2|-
CASSLDRLSYEQYF
TGTGCCAGCAGCTTAGACAGACTCTCCTACGAGCAGTACTTC
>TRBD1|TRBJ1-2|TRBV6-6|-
CASSYKRTGEYGYTF
TGTGCCAGCAGTTACAAGCGGACAGGAGAGTATGGCTACACCTTC
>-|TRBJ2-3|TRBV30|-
CAWSGREKEDTQYF
TGTGCCTGGAGTGGCAGGGAAAAGGAGGATACGCAGTATTTT
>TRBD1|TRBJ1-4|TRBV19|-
CASSIKGQGPNEKLFF
TGTGCCAGTAGTATTAAGGGACAGGGACCTAATGAAAAACTGTTTTTT
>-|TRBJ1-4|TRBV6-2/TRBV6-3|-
CASSYGGNEKLFF
TGTGCCAGCAGTTACGGAGGAAATGAAAAACTGTTTTTT
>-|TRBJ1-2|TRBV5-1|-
CASSLQGHGYTF
TGCGCCAGCAGCTTACAGGGACATGGCTACACCTTC
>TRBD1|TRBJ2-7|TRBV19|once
CASRPGQGTYEQYF
TGTGCCAGTAGACCGGGACAGGGGACCTACGAGCAGTACTTC
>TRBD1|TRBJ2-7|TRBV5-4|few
CASSLGQGGHEQYF
TGTGCCAGCAGCTTAGGACAGGGGGGGCACGAGCAGTACTTC
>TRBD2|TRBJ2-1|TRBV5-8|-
CASRGIAGSRGEQFF
TGTGCCAGCAGAGGAATAGCGGGCTCGCGGGGTGAGCAGTTCTTC
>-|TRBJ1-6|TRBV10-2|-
CASSGQGGSPLHF
TGCGCCAGCAGTGGTCAGGGAGGCTCACCCCTCCACTTT
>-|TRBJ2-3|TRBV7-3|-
CASSPSGGTQYF
TGTGCCAGCAGCCCTAGTGGCGGTACGCAGTATTTT
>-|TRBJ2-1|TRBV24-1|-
CATSGLSELSSYNEQFF
TGTGCCACCAGTGGCCTCTCCGAGCTTAGCTCCTACAATGAGCAGTTCTTC
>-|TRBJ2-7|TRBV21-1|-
CASKPPGQLYEQYF
TGTGCCAGCAAACCACCGGGACAGCTATACGAGCAGTACTTC
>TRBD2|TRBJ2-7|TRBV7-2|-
CASSLATSGVYYEQYF
TGTGCCAGCAGCTTAGCCACTAGCGGGGTCTACTACGAGCAGTACTTC
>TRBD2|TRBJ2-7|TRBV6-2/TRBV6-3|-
CASSYARGGSSYEQYF
TGTGCCAGCAGTTACGCGCGCGGGGGGAGCTCCTACGAGCAGTACTTC
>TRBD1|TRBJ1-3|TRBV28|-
CASMGQGSGNTIYF
TGTGCCAGCATGGGACAGGGGTCTGGAAACACCATATATTTT
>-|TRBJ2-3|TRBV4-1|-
CASSQDEGGTQYF
TGCGCCAGCAGCCAAGATGAAGGGGGTACGCAGTATTTT
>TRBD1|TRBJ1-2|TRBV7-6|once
CASSFSQGGDGYTF
TGTGCCAGCAGCTTCTCTCAGGGGGGCGATGGCTACACCTTC
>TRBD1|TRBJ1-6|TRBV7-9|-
CASSLDSGQGTSPLHF
TGTGCCAGCAGCTTAGATTCTGGACAGGGGACATCACCCCTCCACTTT
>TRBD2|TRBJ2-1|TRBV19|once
CATTGGPSSYNEQFF
TGTGCCACAACGGGGGGGCCTAGCTCCTACAATGAGCAGTTCTTC
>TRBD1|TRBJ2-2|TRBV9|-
CASSVAGQHTGELFF
TGTGCCAGCAGCGTAGCGGGACAGCACACCGGGGAGCTGTTTTTT
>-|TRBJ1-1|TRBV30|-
CAWTPGGTEAFF
TGTGCCTGGACCCCGGGGGGGACTGAAGCTTTCTTT
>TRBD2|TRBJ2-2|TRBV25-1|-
CASNWGGTGELFF
TGTGCCAGCAACTGGGGGGGAACCGGGGAGCTGTTTTTT
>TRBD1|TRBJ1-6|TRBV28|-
CASVGGTGGSPLHF
TGTGCCAGCGTTGGGGGGACAGGGGGGTCACCCCTCCACTTT
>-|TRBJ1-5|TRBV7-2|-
CASSLDRFQPQHF
TGTGCCAGCAGCTTAGACAGGTTTCAGCCCCAGCATTTT
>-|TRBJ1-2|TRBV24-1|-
CATSQGKVRGYTF
TGTGCCACCAGTCAGGGAAAGGTGCGCGGCTACACCTTC
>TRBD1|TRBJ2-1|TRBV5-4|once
CASTFGGTGGYNEQFF
TGTGCCAGCACCTTCGGCGGGACAGGGGGCTACAATGAGCAGTTCTTC
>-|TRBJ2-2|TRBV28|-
CASRLAANTGELFF
TGTGCCAGCAGACTAGCCGCGAACACCGGGGAGCTGTTTTTT
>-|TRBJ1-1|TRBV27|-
CASRGAANTEAFF
TGTGCCAGCAGGGGGGCAGCGAACACTGAAGCTTTCTTT
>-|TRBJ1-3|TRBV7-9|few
CASSPNYSGNTIYF
TGTGCCAGCAGCCCGAACTACTCTGGAAACACCATATATTTT
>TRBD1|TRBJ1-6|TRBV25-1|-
CASRDSYNSPLHF
TGTGCCAGTAGGGACAGTTATAATTCACCCCTCCACTTT
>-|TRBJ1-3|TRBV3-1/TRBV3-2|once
CASSPAGHSGNTIYF
TGTGCCAGCAGCCCGGCAGGCCACTCTGGAAACACCATATATTTT
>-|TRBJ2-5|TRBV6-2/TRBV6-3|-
CASSYPGTRLQETQYF
TGTGCCAGCAGTTACCCGGGGACAAGATTACAAGAGACCCAGTACTTC
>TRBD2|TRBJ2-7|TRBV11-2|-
CASSLDGLAGGPPVYEQYF
TGTGCCAGCAGCTTAGACGGACTAGCGGGAGGGCCGCCCGTCTACGAGCAGTACTTC
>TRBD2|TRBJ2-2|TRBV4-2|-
CASSQTSGRNTGELFF
TGTGCCAGCAGCCAGACTAGCGGGCGGAACACCGGGGAGCTGTTTTTT
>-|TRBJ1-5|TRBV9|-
CASSGGMGAGNQPQHF
TGTGCCAGCAGCGGAGGGATGGGGGCGGGCAATCAGCCCCAGCATTTT
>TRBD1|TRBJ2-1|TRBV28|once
CASIPGQGMYEQFF
TGTGCCAGCATCCCGGGACAGGGTATGTATGAGCAGTTCTTC
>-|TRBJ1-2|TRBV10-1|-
CATSPEGLYYGYTF
TGCGCCACCTCACCCGAGGGACTATACTATGGCTACACCTTC
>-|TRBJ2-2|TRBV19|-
CASRMGGGELFF
TGTGCCAGCCGGATGGGGGGCGGGGAGCTGTTTTTT
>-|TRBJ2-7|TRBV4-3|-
CASSQDYRSPSYEQYF
TGCGCCAGCAGCCAAGATTACCGGAGCCCCTCCTACGAGCAGTACTTC
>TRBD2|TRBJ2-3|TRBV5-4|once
CASSPYRLAGSRTDTQYF
TGTGCCAGCAGCCCGTACCGGCTAGCGGGTAGTCGCACAGATACGCAGTATTTT
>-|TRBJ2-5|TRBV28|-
CASRGQAGETQYF
TGTGCCAGCAGAGGACAGGCGGGGGAGACCCAGTACTTC
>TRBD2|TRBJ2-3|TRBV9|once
CASSVREGRTDTQYF
TGTGCCAGCAGCGTACGGGAGGGGAGAACAGATACGCAGTATTTT
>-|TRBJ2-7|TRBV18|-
CASSGGLTVALEQYF
TGTGCCAGCTCAGGCGGACTAACGGTTGCCTTGGAGCAGTACTTC
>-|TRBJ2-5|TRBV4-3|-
CASSQDSGPRETQYF
TGCGCCAGCAGCCAAGATTCGGGTCCGAGAGAGACCCAGTACTTC
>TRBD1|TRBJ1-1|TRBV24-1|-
CATNRAGGFAFF
TGTGCCACCAATCGGGCAGGGGGATTTGCTTTCTTT
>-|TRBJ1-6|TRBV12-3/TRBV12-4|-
CASTPLRDSPLHF
TGTGCCAGCACCCCCCTCAGGGATTCACCCCTCCACTTT
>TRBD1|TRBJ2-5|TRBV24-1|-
CATSDFGTGRETQYF
TGTGCCACCAGTGATTTCGGGACAGGGAGGGAGACCCAGTACTTC
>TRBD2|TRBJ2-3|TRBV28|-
CASGTSGSTDTQYF
TGTGCCAGCGGGACTAGCGGAAGCACAGATACGCAGTATTTT
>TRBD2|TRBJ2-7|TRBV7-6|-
CASSLEPSGGYEQYF
TGTGCCAGCAGCTTAGAGCCTAGCGGGGGCTACGAGCAGTACTTC
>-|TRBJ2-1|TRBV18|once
CASSPGLGPYNEQFF
TGTGCCAGCTCACCGGGGTTGGGGCCCTACAATGAGCAGTTCTTC
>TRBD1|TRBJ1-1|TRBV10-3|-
CAISQTGGKNTEAFF
TGTGCCATCAGCCAGACAGGGGGCAAGAACACTGAAGCTTTCTTT
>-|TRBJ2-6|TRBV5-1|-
CASSPPIGSGANVLTF
TGCGCCAGCAGCCCCCCCATCGGCTCTGGGGCCAACGTCCTGACTTTC